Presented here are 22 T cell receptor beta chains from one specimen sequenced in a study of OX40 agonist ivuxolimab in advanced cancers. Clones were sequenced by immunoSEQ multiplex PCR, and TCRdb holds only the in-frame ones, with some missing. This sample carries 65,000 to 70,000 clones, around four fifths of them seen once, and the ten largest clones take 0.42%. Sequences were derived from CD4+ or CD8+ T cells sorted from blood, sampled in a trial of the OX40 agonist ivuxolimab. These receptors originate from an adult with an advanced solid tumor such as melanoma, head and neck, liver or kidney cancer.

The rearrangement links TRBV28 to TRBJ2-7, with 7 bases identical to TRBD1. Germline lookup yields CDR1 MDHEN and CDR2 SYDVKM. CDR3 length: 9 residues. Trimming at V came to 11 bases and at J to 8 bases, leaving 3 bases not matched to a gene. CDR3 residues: CAPGGKQYV. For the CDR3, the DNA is TGTGCCCCAGGGGGAAAGCAGTACGTC.

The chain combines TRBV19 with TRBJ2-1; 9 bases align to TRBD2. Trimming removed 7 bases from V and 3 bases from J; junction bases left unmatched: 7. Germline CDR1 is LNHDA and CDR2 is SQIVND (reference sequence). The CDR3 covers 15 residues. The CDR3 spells CASNPSGAGYNEQFF. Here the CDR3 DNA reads TGTGCCAGTAATCCTAGCGGGGCAGGCTACAATGAGCAGTTCTTC.

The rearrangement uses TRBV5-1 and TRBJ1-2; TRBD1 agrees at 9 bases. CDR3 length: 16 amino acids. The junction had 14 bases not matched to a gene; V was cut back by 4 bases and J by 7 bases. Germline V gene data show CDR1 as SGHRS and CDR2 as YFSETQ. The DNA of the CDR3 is TGCGCCAGCAGCACCACTATACCGGGACAGGGAGGTGGCTACACCTTC. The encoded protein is CASSTTIPGQGGGYTF.

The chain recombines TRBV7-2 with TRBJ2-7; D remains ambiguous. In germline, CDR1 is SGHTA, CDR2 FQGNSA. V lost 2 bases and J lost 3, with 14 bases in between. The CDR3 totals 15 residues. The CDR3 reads CASSLWSGVNYEQYF. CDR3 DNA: TGTGCCAGCAGCTTATGGTCTGGGGTAAACTACGAGCAGTACTTC.

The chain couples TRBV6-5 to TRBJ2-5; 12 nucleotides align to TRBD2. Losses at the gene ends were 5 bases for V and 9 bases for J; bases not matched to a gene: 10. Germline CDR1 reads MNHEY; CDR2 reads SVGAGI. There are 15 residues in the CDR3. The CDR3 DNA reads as TGTGCCAGCAGTACCGGAACTAGCGGGGGGAGGGCCCAGTACTTC. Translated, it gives CASSTGTSGGRAQYF.

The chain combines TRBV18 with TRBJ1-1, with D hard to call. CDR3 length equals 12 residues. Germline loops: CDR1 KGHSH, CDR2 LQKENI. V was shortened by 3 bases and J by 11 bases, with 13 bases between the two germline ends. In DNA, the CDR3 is TGTGCCAGCTCACCCCCGAAGAGTAGGGCTTTCTTT. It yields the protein CASSPPKSRAFF.

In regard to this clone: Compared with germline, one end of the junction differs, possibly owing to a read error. The CDR3: CASLPVDRDGYTF. The CDR3, as DNA: TGTGCCAGCTTACCAGTGGACAGGGACGGCTACACCTTC. The chain uses TRBV18 and TRBJ1-2, with 8 nucleotides matching TRBD1. The CDR3 has 13 residues. Germline CDR1 reads KGHSH; CDR2 reads LQKENI.

The CDR3 DNA follows: TGTGCCAGCAGGGCCGTCGCGGGGGTAAACACCGGGGAGCTGTTTTTT. This sequence encodes CASRAVAGVNTGELFF. The V and J genes are TRBV27 and TRBJ2-2; TRBD2 agrees at 7 bases. Germline V gene data show CDR1 as MNHEY and CDR2 as SMNVEV (reference sequence). CDR3 length: 16 residues. V was clipped by 6 bases and J by 2 bases; unmatched bases: 9.

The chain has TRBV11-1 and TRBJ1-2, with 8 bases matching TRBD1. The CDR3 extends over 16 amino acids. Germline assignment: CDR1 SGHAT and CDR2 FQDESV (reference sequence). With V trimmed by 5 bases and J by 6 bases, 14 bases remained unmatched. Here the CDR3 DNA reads TGTGCCAGCAGCCCCTGGGTAATGACAGGGGTGGATGGCTACACCTTC. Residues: CASSPWVMTGVDGYTF.

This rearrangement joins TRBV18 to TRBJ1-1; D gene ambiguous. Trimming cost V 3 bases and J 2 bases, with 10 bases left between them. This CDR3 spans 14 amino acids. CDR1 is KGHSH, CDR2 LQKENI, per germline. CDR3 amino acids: CASSPNLDNTEAFF. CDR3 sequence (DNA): TGTGCCAGCTCACCGAATTTGGACAACACTGAAGCTTTCTTT.

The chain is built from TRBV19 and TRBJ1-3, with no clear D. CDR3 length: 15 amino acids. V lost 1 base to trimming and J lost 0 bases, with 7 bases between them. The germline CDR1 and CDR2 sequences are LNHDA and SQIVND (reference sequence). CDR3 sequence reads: CASSIGRSSGNTIYF. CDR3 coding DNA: TGTGCCAGTAGTATAGGACGCAGCTCTGGAAACACCATATATTTT.

For the CDR3, the DNA is TGCGCCAGCAGCCCCGGGACTAGCGATTCCTACAATGAGCAGTTCTTC. Translation: CASSPGTSDSYNEQFF. This sequence joins TRBV4-1 and TRBJ2-1; TRBD2 agrees at 10 bases. With 4 bases clipped from V and 1 base from J, the junction kept 4 bases outside the gene matches. Per germline, CDR1 MGHRA and CDR2 YSYEKL. The CDR3 has 16 amino acids.

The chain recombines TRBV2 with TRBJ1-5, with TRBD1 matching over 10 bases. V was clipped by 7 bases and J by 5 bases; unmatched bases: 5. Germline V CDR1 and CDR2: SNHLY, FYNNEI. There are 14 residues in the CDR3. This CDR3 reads CASKGTGAYQPQHF. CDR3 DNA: TGTGCCAGCAAAGGGACAGGGGCTTATCAGCCCCAGCATTTT.

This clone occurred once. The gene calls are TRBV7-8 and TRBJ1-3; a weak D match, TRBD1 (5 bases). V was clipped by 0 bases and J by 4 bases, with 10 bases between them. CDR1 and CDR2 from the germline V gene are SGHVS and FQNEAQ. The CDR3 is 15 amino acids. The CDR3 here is CASSLAGQLGNTIYF. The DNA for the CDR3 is TGTGCCAGCAGCTTAGCTGGACAATTAGGAAACACCATATATTTT.

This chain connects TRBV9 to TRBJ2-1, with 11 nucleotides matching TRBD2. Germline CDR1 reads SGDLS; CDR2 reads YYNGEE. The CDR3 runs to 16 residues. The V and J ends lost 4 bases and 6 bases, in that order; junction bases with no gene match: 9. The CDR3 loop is CASSLDVAGGLNEQFF. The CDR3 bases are TGTGCCAGCAGCCTCGACGTAGCGGGAGGGCTCAATGAGCAGTTCTTC.

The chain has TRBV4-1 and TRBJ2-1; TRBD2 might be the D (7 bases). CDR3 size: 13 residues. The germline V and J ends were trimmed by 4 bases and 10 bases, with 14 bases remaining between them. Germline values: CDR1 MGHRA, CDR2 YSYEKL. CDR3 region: CASSPQGRGEQFF. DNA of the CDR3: TGCGCCAGCAGCCCTCAGGGGAGGGGAGAGCAGTTCTTC.

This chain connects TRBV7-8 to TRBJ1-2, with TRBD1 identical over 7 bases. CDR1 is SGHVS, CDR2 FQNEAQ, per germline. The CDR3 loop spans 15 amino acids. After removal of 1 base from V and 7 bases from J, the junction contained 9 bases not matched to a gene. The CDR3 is CASSLVWQGVSGYTF. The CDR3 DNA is TGTGCCAGCAGCTTAGTATGGCAGGGGGTGTCTGGCTACACCTTC. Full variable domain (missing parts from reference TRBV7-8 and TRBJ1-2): GAGVSQSPRYKVAKRGQDVALRCDPISGHVSLFWYQQALGQGPEFLTYFQNEAQLDKSGLPSDRFFAERPEGSVSTLKIQRTQQEDSAVYLCASSLVWQGVSGYTFGSGTRLTVV.

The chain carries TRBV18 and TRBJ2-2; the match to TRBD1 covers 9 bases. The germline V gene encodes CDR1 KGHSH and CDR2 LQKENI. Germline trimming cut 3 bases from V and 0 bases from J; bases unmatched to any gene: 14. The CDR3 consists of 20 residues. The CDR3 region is CASSPSGTGKSAANTGELFF. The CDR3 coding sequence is TGTGCCAGCTCACCTTCCGGGACAGGGAAGTCCGCCGCGAACACCGGGGAGCTGTTTTTT.

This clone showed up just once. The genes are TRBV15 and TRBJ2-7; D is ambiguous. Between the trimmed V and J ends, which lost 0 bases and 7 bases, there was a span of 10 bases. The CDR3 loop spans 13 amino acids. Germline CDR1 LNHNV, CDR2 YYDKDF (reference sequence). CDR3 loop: CATSREGLGEQYV. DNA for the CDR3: TGTGCCACCAGCAGAGAAGGTCTGGGAGAGCAGTACGTC.

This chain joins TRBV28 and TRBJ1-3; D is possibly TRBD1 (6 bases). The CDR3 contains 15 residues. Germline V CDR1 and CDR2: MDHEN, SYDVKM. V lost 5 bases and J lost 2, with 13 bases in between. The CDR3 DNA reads TGTGCCAGCAGTGCCCGGGACAAGACTGGAAACACCATATATTTT. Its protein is CASSARDKTGNTIYF.

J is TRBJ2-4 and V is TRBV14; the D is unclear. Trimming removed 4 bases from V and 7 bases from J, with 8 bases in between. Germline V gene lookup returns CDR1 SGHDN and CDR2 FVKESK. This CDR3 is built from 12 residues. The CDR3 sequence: CASSPTHNIQYF. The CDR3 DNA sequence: TGTGCCAGCAGCCCCACCCACAACATTCAGTACTTC. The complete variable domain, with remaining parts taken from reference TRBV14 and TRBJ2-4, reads EAGVTQFPSHSVIEKGQTVTLRCDPISGHDNLYWYRRVMGKEIKFLLHFVKESKQDESGMPNNRFLAERTGGTYSTLKVQPAELEDSGVYFCASSPTHNIQYFGAGTRLSVL.

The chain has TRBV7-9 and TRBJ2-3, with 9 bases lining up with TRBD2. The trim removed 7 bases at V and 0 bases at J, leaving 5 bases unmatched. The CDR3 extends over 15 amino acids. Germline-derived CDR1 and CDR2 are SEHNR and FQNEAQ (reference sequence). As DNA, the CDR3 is TGTGCCAGCATCTATAGCGGGAGTAGCACAGATACGCAGTATTTT. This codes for CASIYSGSSTDTQYF.